The subject of this entry is one T cell receptor beta chain. Antigen specificity is unknown. This entry is derived from a study of brain T cells in children with intractable seizures. General study results and limits: Pre- and post-surgery blood differed in depth, so pre-surgery absences may be undersampling.

Only cases whose brain tissue showed the highest T cell transcript signatures were sequenced. V was pared by 0 bases and J by 2 bases, with 8 bases between. The CDR3 has 14 residues. Per the germline V gene, CDR1 is LGHDT and CDR2 is YNNKEL (reference sequence). Libraries were prepared by immunoSEQ multiplex PCR; TCRdb keeps only in-frame clonotypes and omits some of them. In the table there are tens of thousands of clones, 90% to 95% of which are singletons. The specimen was peripheral blood, collected at surgery. The chain has TRBV3-1 (or the pseudogene TRBV3-2) and TRBJ2-7; no definite D call. The sequence was obtained from a girl aged 2 to 9 with Rasmussen encephalitis and intractable seizures. The CDR3 sequence is CASSQDGRTYEQYF. As DNA, the CDR3 is TGTGCCAGCAGCCAAGATGGCAGGACCTACGAGCAGTACTTC.